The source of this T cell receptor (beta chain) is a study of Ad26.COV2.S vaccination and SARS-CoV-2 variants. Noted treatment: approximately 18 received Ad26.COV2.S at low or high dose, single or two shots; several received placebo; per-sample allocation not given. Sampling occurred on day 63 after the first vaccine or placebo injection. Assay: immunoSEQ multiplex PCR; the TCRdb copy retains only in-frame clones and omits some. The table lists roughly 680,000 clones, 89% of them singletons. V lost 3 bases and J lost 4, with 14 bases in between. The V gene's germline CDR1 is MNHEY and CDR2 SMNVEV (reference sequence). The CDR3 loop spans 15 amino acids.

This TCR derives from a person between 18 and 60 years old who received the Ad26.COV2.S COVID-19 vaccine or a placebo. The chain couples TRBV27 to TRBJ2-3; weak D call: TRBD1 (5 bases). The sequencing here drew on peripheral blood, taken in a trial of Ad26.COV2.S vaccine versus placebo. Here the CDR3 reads CASSLRQGIADTQYF. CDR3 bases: TGTGCCAGCAGTTTGAGGCAGGGCATAGCAGATACGCAGTATTTT.